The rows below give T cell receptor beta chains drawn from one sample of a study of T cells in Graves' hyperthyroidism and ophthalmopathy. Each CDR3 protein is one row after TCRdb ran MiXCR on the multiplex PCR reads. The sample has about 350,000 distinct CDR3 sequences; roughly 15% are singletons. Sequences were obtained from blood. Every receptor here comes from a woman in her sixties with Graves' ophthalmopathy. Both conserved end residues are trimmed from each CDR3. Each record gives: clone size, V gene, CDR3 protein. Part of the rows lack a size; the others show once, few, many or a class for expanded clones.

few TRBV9 ASSGFRANTGELF
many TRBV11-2 ASSLVVGQETQY
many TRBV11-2 ASSLRSGRSTDTQY
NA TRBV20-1 SARGGATEAF
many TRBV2 ASSEWEQGVQY
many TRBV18 ASSLRTGQNIQY
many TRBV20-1 SAAPLNPGTSGSIYEQY
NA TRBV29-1 SVDAGGPGELF
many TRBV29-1 SADRGSTDTQY
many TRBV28 ASSPGGAGTQY
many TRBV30 AWSLWDPAATEAF
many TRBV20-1 SASDGSSGNTIY
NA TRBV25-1 ASRQGIQGYT
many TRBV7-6 ASSGSGSSYNEQF
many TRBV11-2 ASSLQIQDTQY
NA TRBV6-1 ASSEAYGTAYGYT
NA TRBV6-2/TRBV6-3 ASSYSKQGLTRATNEKLF
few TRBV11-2 ASSKGTSGTKDTQY
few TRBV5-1 ASSHTAGDQETQY
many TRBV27 ASSTKSAIAGEIYEQY
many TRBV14 ASSQGQARVMDTQY
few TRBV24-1 ATSDRYTGELF
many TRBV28 ASSPPGLIYEQY
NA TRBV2 ASSLTSASSAGYT
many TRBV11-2 ASTPPGGRADTQY
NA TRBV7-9 ASSLGGGSPLH
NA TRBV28 ASRTNPGTGRNTIY
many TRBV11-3 ASSLRTRGAGTDTQY
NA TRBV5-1 ASSPSLTGRIYNEQF
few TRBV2 AGSSGSGTDTQY
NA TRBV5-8 ASSVQRQPQH
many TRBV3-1 ASSQELAGIIRETQY
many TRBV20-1 SASGTTAFGETQY
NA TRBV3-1 ASSVGLDTAYEQY
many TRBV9 ASSVVEAGEQY
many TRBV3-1 ASSQDPQSSYNEQF
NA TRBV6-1 ASSEAVPDYGYT
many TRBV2 ASRRLARQRNEQF
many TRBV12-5 ASGLGLAGNNEQF
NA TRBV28 ASSLTGTGEVDEQF
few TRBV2 ATNPGTSGSETQY
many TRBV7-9 ASSPRKGTPGVHTEAF
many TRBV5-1 ASSSTLTAAGSNEQF
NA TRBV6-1 ASSEVGVNKQF
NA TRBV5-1 ASVPGAGISNEQF
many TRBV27 ASRRGVRPNEKLF
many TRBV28 ASSTSRGLGSQF
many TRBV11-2 ASSLVGLSTDTQY
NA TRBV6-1 ASSTVYTIY
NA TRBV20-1 STRDADSYEQY
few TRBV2 ASSGDSNEQF
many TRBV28 ASSAPGGGSGLAGSSYEQY
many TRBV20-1 SARDPSGRDYNEQF